One and the same sample provided the 21 T cell receptor beta chains below, sequenced in a study of regulatory T cells in long-lasting Graves disease. Arm-PCR of CDR3 regions and iRepertoire HTBI primers were the basis on which TCR beta libraries were built. TCRdb itself ran the multiplex PCR reads through MiXCR, one entry per CDR3 protein. The sample shows over 450,000 distinct CDR3 sequences, about 12% of them seen only once. Time point described: newly diagnosed GD, antithyroid drugs for less than 3 months. After RNA was extracted from PBMCs, the TCR library was made from it. These data were likewise used in another study, on T cells in Graves' hyperthyroidism and ophthalmopathy.

Sequencing was performed on peripheral blood mononuclear cells (PBMCs), taken at new diagnosis, from a patient treated with antithyroid drugs. These receptor sequences come from a woman aged 25 to 45 with Graves disease.

The chain recombines TRBV3-1 with TRBJ2-1, with TRBD2 matching over 8 bases. The junction had 13 bases not matched to a gene; V was cut back by 4 bases and J by 8 bases. The germline gives CDR1 LGHDT, CDR2 YNNKEL (reference sequence). CDR3 size: 16 residues. The CDR3: CASSPNLRTSKDEQFF. CDR3 coding DNA: TGTGCCAGCAGCCCCAATCTCCGGACTAGCAAAGATGAGCAGTTCTTC.

The gene calls are TRBV6-1 and TRBJ2-1, with D unresolved. The V gene's germline CDR1 is MNHNS and CDR2 SASEGT. The CDR3 has 15 amino acids. The ends were cut back, 10 bases at V and 4 bases at J, with 20 bases in the middle. CDR3 sequence: CANSPRSGRYNEQFF. DNA of the CDR3: TGTGCCAACAGCCCTCGTTCGGGCAGATACAATGAGCAGTTCTTC.

The table lists this clonotype with many counts. The chain links TRBV6-5 to TRBJ2-3; tentatively, D is TRBD2 (5 bases). Per germline, CDR1 MNHEY and CDR2 SVGAGI. CDR3 length: 18 residues. The ends were cut back, 2 bases at V and 2 bases at J, with 20 bases in the middle. CDR3 DNA sequence: TGTGCCAGCAGTTACAGCGGAGAAACCACCGCCCCCACAGATACGCAGTATTTT. It yields the protein CASSYSGETTAPTDTQYF.

V is TRBV27 and J is TRBJ2-7; 14 nucleotides agree with TRBD2. This CDR3 is built from 15 residues. Per germline, CDR1 MNHEY and CDR2 SMNVEV (reference sequence). Germline trimming cut 8 bases from V and 3 bases from J; bases unmatched to any gene: 6. The CDR3: CASRTSGRYFYEQYF. The CDR3 nucleotides are TGTGCCAGCCGGACTAGCGGGAGGTATTTCTACGAGCAGTACTTC.

This clonotype was recorded many times. The gene calls are TRBV18 and TRBJ2-1; no reliable D call. Germline CDR1 is KGHSH and CDR2 is LQKENI. V lost 3 bases to trimming and J lost 2 bases, with 5 bases between them. This CDR3 region has 13 residues. The CDR3 protein is CASSPSTYNEQFF. CDR3 bases: TGTGCCAGCTCACCTTCTACCTACAATGAGCAGTTCTTC. Using reference TRBV18 and TRBJ2-1 for the parts outside the CDR3, the full variable domain is NAGVMQNPRHLVRRRGQEARLRCSPMKGHSHVYWYRQLPEEGLKFMVYLQKENIIDESGMPKERFSAEFPKEGPSILRIQQVVRGDSAAYFCASSPSTYNEQFFGPGTRLTVL.

This clonotype was seen ten or more times. J is TRBJ2-3 and V is TRBV7-2, with 10 positions matching TRBD2. With 1 base clipped from V and 8 bases from J, the junction kept 3 bases outside the gene matches. The CDR3 is made up of 14 amino acids. Germline CDR1 SGHTA, CDR2 FQGNSA. The CDR3 sequence is CASSLESSGSTQYF. In DNA, the CDR3 is TGTGCCAGCAGCTTAGAGTCTAGCGGGAGTACGCAGTATTTT.

This clonotype has ten or more counts. This chain uses TRBV20-1 with TRBJ1-4; no reliable D call. The CDR3 is 12 residues long. CDR1 is DFQATT and CDR2 is SNEGSKA in the germline V gene (reference sequence). V was pared by 5 bases and J by 3 bases, with 7 bases between. Here the CDR3 reads CSAPQSNEKLFF. The CDR3 DNA reads as TGCAGTGCTCCGCAGTCTAATGAAAAACTGTTTTTT.

With regard to this clonotype: A single base separates this from a much larger clone, so it may be a read error. It is likely a read error, because the conserved phenylalanine at the end of the CDR3 is missing. The rearrangement uses TRBV19 and TRBJ1-2; D unclear. This CDR3 is 15 amino acids long. Germline assignment: CDR1 LNHDA and CDR2 SQIVND (reference sequence). Between the trimmed V and J ends, which lost 3 bases and 3 bases, there was a span of 14 bases. The CDR3 nucleotides are TGTGCCAGTAGTATTTTCGGGGTTCTCGACTATGGCTACACCCTC. Its protein is CASSIFGVLDYGYTL.

The V gene is TRBV4-2, the J gene TRBJ2-2; 9 bases agree with TRBD2. Germline CDR1 and CDR2: LGHNA and YNFKEQ. The ends lost 7 bases at V and 3 bases at J; junction bases unmatched: 9. This CDR3 is 16 amino acids long. The CDR3 is CASTRGTSPDTGELFF. CDR3 coding DNA: TGTGCCAGCACCCGAGGGACTAGCCCGGACACCGGGGAGCTGTTTTTT.

This clonotype was found many times. The J gene is TRBJ2-1, the V gene TRBV7-9; TRBD1 might be the D (6 bases). The V gene's germline CDR1 is SEHNR and CDR2 FQNEAQ (reference sequence). This CDR3 has 17 amino acids. V was pared by 5 bases and J by 1 base, with 18 bases between. The CDR3 region is CASSPRKEGESYNEQFF. DNA of the CDR3: TGTGCCAGCAGCCCCCGCAAAGAGGGGGAGTCCTACAATGAGCAGTTCTTC.

Ten or more counts support this clonotype. V and J are TRBV9 and TRBJ1-2, with 9 bases lining up with TRBD1. The CDR3 covers 15 residues. V shed 3 bases, J shed 10 bases, and the junction held 13 bases outside the gene matches. Germline values: CDR1 SGDLS, CDR2 YYNGEE. Written as DNA, the CDR3 is TGTGCCAGCAGCGCACCTCCACAGGGGGCTAGCCCCTACACCTTC. It codes for CASSAPPQGASPYTF. Full variable domain (outside the CDR3, taken from reference TRBV9 and TRBJ1-2): DSGVTQTPKHLITATGQRVTLRCSPRSGDLSVYWYQQSLDQGLQFLIQYYNGEERAKGNILERFSAQQFPDLHSELNLSSLELGDSALYFCASSAPPQGASPYTFGSGTRLTVV.

In this sample, this clonotype turned up many times. The gene calls are TRBV2 and TRBJ1-1, with D unclear. Trimming took off 3 bases at V and 10 bases at J, with 12 bases between the two ends. This CDR3 comprises 12 residues. From germline, CDR1 is SNHLY and CDR2 FYNNEI. The CDR3 region is CASSEDLARAFF. The CDR3, as DNA: TGTGCCAGCAGTGAGGACCTGGCCCGAGCTTTCTTT.

The chain employs TRBV2 and TRBJ2-7; D could derive from TRBD1 or TRBD2 (6 bases each). Per germline, CDR1 SNHLY and CDR2 FYNNEI. The ends were cut back, 6 bases at V and 0 bases at J, with 18 bases in the middle. The CDR3 length is 16 residues. CDR3 nucleotide sequence: TGTGCCAGCAGCGTGACAGGAAGGGGGGCCTCCTACGAGCAGTACTTC. This codes for CASSVTGRGASYEQYF.

This clonotype was counted many times. This chain links TRBV6-5 with TRBJ1-2, with D possibly being TRBD1 (6 bases). This CDR3 has 16 amino acids. Trimming left V 0 bases short and J 14 bases short, with 25 bases between. Per germline, CDR1 MNHEY and CDR2 SVGAGI. The CDR3 bases are TGTGCCAGCAGTTACTCATGGACAGCCCCTGGACGGGCGGAAACCTTC. Its protein product is CASSYSWTAPGRAETF.

This sequence joins TRBV28 and TRBJ2-6; 10 nucleotides align to TRBD1. The CDR3 consists of 18 residues. Unmatched junction bases numbered 11, after V lost 5 bases and J lost 4 bases. Germline-derived CDR1 and CDR2 are MDHEN and SYDVKM. The CDR3 DNA sequence: TGTGCCAGCAGTCCGTCCGACAGGGGGCGAGGGGGGGCCAACGTCCTGACTTTC. Its translation is CASSPSDRGRGGANVLTF.

This clonotype was seen ten or more times. The chain has TRBV11-3 and TRBJ2-1, with 9 bases identical to TRBD1. V lost 6 bases to trimming and J lost 10 bases; unmatched junction nucleotides: 10. There are 14 residues in the CDR3. The germline CDR1 and CDR2 sequences are SGHNT and YENEEA. The CDR3 protein is CASSLPGQGREQFF. CDR3 coding DNA: TGTGCCAGCAGTCTACCGGGACAGGGACGGGAGCAGTTCTTC.

This clonotype has at least ten counts. The rearrangement uses TRBV2 and TRBJ1-2, with unresolved D. The CDR3 extends over 13 amino acids. Germline assignment: CDR1 SNHLY and CDR2 FYNNEI. The ends were cut back, 3 bases at V and 4 bases at J, with 9 bases in the middle. The CDR3 is CASSDANFYGYTF. The CDR3 coding sequence is TGTGCCAGCAGTGACGCCAACTTCTATGGCTACACCTTC.

This clonotype came up many times. The chain uses TRBV5-1 and TRBJ2-7; no firm D call. Trimming left V 2 bases short and J 3 bases short, with 12 bases between. CDR1 is SGHRS, CDR2 YFSETQ, per germline. This CDR3 spans 14 amino acids. In DNA, the CDR3 is TGCGCCAGCAGCTTTGGGCAGGCTATCTACGAGCAGTACTTC. It translates to CASSFGQAIYEQYF.

This clonotype was seen a few times. This sequence joins TRBV5-4 and TRBJ2-7, with 9 bases fitting TRBD1. Germline CDR1 and CDR2: SGHNT and YYREEE (reference sequence). The CDR3 has 18 amino acids. Trimming at V came to 4 bases and at J to 3 bases, leaving 17 bases not matched to a gene. In DNA form, the CDR3 reads TGTGCCAGCAGCGGTAATGACAGGGGGGCATCCCCTTACTACGAGCAGTACTTC. Translation gives CASSGNDRGASPYYEQYF.

This clonotype was picked up many times. The chain recombines TRBV7-9 with TRBJ2-3, with 7 bases matching TRBD1. Trimming cost V 4 bases and J 0 bases; bases outside gene matches: 4. From germline, CDR1 is SEHNR and CDR2 FQNEAQ (reference sequence). CDR3 size: 15 residues. CDR3 DNA: TGTGCCAGCAGCTACCGACAGGGAAGCACAGATACGCAGTATTTT. Protein sequence: CASSYRQGSTDTQYF.

A word on this clonotype: The CDR3 carries no conserved terminal phenylalanine or tryptophan, so it likely arises from a read error. The chain joins TRBV7-6 to TRBJ1-1, with unresolved D. V was clipped by 1 base and J by 1 base, with 13 bases between them. CDR1 SGHVS and CDR2 FNYEAQ come from the germline V gene. The CDR3 is made up of 16 amino acids. Written as DNA, the CDR3 is TGTGCCAGCAGCTTAGGTCGACGGACCCGGAACACTGAAGCTTTCGTT. This translates into CASSLGRRTRNTEAFV.